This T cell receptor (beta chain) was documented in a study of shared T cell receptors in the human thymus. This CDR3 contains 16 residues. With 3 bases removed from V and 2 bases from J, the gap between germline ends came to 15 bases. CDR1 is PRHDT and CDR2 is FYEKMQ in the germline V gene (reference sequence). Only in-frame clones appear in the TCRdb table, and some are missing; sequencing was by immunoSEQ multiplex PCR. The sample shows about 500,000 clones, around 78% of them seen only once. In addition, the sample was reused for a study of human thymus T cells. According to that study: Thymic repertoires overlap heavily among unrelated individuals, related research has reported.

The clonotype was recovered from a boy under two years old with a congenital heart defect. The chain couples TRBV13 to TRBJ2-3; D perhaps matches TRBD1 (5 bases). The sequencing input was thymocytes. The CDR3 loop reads CASSFLAGRYTDTQYF. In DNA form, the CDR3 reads TGTGCCAGCAGCTTCCTGGCAGGGCGATACACAGATACGCAGTATTTT. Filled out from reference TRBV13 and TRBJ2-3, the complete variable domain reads AAGVIQSPRHLIKEKRETATLKCYPIPRHDTVYWYQQGPGQDPQFLISFYEKMQSDKGSIPDRFSAQQFSDYHSELNMSSLELGDSALYFCASSFLAGRYTDTQYFGPGTRLTVL.